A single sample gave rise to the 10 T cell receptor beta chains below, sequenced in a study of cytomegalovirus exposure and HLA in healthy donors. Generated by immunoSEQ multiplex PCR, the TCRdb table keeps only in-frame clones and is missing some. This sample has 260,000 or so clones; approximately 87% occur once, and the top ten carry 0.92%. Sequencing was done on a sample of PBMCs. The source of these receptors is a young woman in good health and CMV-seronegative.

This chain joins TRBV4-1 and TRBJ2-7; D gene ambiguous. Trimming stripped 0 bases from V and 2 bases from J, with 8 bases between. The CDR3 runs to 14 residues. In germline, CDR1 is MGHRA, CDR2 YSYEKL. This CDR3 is CASSQDWAAYEQYF. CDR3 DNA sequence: TGCGCCAGCAGCCAAGATTGGGCAGCCTACGAGCAGTACTTC.

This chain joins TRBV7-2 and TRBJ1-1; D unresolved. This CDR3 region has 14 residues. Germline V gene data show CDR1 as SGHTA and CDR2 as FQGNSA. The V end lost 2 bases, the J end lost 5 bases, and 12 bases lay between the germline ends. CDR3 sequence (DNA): TGTGCCAGCAGCTTATCATTCGGTTTGACTGAAGCTTTCTTT. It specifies CASSLSFGLTEAFF.

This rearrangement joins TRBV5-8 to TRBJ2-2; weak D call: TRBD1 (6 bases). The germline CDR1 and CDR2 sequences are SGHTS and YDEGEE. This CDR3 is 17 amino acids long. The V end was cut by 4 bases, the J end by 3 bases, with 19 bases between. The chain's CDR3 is CASSPHKAAGDTGELFF. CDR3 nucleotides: TGTGCCAGCAGCCCCCATAAGGCGGCAGGGGACACCGGGGAGCTGTTTTTT.

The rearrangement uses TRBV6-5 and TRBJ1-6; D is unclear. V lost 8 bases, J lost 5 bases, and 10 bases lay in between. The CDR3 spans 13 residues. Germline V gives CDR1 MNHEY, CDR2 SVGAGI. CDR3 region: CASGRGNNSPLHF. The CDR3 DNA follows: TGTGCCAGCGGGCGGGGAAATAATTCACCCCTCCACTTT.

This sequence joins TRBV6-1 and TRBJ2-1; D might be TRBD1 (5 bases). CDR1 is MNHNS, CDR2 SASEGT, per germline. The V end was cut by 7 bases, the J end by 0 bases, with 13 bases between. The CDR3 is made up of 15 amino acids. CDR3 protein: CASTAGPSSYNEQFF. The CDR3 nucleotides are TGTGCCAGCACCGCAGGGCCGAGCTCCTACAATGAGCAGTTCTTC.

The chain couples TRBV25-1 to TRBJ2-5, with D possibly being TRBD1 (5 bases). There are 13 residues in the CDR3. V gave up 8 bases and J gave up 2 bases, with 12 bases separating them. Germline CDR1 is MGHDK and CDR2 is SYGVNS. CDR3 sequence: CASFGQRQETQYF. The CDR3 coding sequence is TGTGCCAGCTTCGGACAACGGCAAGAGACCCAGTACTTC.

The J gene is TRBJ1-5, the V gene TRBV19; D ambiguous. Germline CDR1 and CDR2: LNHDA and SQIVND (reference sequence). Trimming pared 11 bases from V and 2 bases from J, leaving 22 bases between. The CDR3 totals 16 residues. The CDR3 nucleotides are TGTGCCTCCTTACCCTGGGAGGGTCTTCGCAATCAGCCCCAGCATTTT. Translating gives CASLPWEGLRNQPQHF.

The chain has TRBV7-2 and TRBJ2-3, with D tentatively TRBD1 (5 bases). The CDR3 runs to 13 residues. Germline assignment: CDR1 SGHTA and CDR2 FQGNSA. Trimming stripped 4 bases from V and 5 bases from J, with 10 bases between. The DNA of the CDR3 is TGTGCCAGCAGCTCCCCAGGGTTAGATACGCAGTATTTT. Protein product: CASSSPGLDTQYF.

The CDR3 DNA reads TGTGCCAGCAGTGTGTTTAGCGGGAGGGCCGTACAAGAGACCCAGTACTTC. Protein: CASSVFSGRAVQETQYF. The chain employs TRBV6-1 and TRBJ2-5, with 11 bases aligning to TRBD2. V was pared by 4 bases and J by 2 bases, with 9 bases of the junction left unmatched. This CDR3 has 17 amino acids. Germline V CDR1 and CDR2: MNHNS, SASEGT.

The CDR3 nucleotides read TGTGCCAGCAGCTTAGTCAGGGCTACTCACACTGAAGCTTTCTTT. Its protein is CASSLVRATHTEAFF. The chain employs TRBV7-8 and TRBJ1-1; D is possibly TRBD1 (5 bases). The CDR3 covers 15 residues. Trimming removed 1 base from V and 3 bases from J, with 12 bases in between. Germline CDR1 is SGHVS and CDR2 is FQNEAQ.